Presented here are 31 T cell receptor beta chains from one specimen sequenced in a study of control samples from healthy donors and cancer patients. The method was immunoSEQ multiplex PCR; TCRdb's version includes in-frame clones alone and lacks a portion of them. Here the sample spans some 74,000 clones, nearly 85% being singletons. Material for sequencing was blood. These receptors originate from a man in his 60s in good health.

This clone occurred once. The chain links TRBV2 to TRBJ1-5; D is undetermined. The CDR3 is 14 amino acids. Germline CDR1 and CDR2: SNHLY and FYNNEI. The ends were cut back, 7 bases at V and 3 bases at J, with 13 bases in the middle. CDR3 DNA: TGTGCCAGCACCTCAGACCTTGCCAATCAGCCCCAGCATTTT. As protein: CASTSDLANQPQHF.

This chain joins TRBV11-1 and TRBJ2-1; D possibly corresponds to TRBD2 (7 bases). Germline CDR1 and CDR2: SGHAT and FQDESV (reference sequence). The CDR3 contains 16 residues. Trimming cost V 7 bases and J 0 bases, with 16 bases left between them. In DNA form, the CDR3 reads TGTGCCAGCACCGGCAGGGGCGGGAGCTCCTACAATGAGCAGTTCTTC. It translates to CASTGRGGSSYNEQFF.

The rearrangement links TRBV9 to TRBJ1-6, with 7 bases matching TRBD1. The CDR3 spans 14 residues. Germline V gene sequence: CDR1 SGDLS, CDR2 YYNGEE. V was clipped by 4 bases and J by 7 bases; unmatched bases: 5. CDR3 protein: CASSKDRLNSPLHF. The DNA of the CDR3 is TGTGCCAGCAGCAAGGACAGGCTGAATTCACCCCTCCACTTT.

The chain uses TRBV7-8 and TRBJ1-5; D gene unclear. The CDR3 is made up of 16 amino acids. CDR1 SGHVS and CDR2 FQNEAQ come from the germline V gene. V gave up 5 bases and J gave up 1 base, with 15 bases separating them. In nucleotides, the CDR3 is TGTGCCAGCAGCCTATCAAGGGTCCGCAGCAATCAGCCCCAGCATTTT. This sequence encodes CASSLSRVRSNQPQHF.

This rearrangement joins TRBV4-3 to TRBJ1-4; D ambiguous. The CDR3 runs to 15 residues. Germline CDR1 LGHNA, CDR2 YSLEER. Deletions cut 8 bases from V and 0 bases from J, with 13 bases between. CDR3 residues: CASARGTATNEKLFF. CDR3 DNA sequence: TGCGCCAGCGCGCGGGGAACAGCAACTAATGAAAAACTGTTTTTT.

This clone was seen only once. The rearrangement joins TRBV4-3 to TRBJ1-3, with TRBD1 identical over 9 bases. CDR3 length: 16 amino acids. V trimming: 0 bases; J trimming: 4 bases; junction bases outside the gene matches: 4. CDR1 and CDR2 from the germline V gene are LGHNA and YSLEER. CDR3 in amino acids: CASSQDLGTGGNTIYF. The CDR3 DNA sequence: TGCGCCAGCAGCCAAGATCTTGGGACAGGGGGAAACACCATATATTTT.

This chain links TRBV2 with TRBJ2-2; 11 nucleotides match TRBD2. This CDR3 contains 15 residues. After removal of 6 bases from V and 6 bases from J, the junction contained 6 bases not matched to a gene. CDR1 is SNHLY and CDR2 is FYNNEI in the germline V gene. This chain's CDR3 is CASRQTSGVSGELFF. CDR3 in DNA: TGTGCCAGCAGGCAGACTAGCGGGGTCTCCGGGGAGCTGTTTTTT.

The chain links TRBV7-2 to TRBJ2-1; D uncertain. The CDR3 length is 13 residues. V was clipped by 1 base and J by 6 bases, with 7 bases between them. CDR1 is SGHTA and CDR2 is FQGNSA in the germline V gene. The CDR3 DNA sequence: TGTGCCAGCAGCTTAGACCGGGTCAATGAGCAGTTCTTC. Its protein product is CASSLDRVNEQFF.

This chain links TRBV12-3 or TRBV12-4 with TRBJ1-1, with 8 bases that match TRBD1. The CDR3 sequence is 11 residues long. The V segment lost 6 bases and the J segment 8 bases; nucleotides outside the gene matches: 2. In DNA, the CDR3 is TGTGCCAGCAGCCGGACAGGGGAAGCTTTCTTT. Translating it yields CASSRTGEAFF.

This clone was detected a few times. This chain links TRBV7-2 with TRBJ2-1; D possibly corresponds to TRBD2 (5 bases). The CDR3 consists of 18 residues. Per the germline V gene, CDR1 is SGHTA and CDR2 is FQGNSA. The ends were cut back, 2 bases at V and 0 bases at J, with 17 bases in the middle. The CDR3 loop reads CASSLKDSSANSYNEQFF. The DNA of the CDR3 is TGTGCCAGCAGCTTAAAGGACTCATCGGCGAACTCCTACAATGAGCAGTTCTTC.

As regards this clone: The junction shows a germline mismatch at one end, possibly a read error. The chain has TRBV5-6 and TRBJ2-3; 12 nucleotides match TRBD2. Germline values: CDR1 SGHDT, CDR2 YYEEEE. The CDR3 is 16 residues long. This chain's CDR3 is CASSYRTSGTPDMQYF. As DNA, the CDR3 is TGTGCCAGCAGCTACCGGACTAGCGGGACCCCAGATATGCAGTATTTT.

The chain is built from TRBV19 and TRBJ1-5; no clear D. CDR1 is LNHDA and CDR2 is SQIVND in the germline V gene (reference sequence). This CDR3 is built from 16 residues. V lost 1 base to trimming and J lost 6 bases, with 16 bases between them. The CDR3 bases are TGTGCCAGTAGTATAGCCCAAACAGCCGCTTTTCAGCCCCAGCATTTT. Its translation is CASSIAQTAAFQPQHF.

The CDR3 reads CASSYDATSESGYF. CDR3 DNA sequence: TGTGCCAGCAGTTACGATGCGACTAGCGAGAGCGGGTATTTT. This sequence joins TRBV6-5 and TRBJ2-3; TRBD2 agrees at 8 bases. The CDR3 spans 14 residues. The germline V gene encodes CDR1 MNHEY and CDR2 SVGAGI. With 2 bases clipped from V and 14 bases from J, the junction kept 12 bases outside the gene matches.

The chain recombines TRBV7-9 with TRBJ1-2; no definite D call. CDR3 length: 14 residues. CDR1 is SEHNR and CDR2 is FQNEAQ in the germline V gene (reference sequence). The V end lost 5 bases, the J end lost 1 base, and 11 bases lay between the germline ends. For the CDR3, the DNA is TGTGCCAGCAGCGGGCAGTCTCGTAACTATGGCTACACCTTC. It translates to CASSGQSRNYGYTF. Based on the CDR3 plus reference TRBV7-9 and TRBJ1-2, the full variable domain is DTGVSQNPRHKITKRGQNVTFRCDPISEHNRLYWYRQTLGQGPEFLTYFQNEAQLEKSRLLSDRFSAERPKGSFSTLEIQRTEQGDSAMYLCASSGQSRNYGYTFGSGTRLTVV.

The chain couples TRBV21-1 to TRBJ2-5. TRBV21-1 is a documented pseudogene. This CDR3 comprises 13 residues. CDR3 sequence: CASSKEKQETQYF. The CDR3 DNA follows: TGTGCCAGCAGCAAAGAGAAACAAGAGACCCAGTACTTC.

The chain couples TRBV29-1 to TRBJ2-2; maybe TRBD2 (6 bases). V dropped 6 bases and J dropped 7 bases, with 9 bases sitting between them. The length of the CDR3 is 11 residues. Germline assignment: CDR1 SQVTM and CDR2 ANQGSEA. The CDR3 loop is CSVKEGGELFF. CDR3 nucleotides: TGCAGCGTGAAGGAGGGCGGGGAGCTGTTTTTT.

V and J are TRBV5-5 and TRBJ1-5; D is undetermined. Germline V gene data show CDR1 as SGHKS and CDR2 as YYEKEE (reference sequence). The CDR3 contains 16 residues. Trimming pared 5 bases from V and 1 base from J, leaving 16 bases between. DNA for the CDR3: TGTGCCAGCAGTCGGGATATCGGAGGCAGCAATCAGCCCCAGCATTTT. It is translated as CASSRDIGGSNQPQHF.

The CDR3 spells CASSQVDYRVTPGELFF. CDR3 in DNA: TGTGCCAGCAGCCAAGTCGATTACAGGGTGACGCCCGGGGAGCTGTTTTTT. The V call is TRBV14, the J call TRBJ2-2, with D perhaps TRBD1 (6 bases). Germline lookup yields CDR1 SGHDN and CDR2 FVKESK. Trimming left V 1 base short and J 6 bases short, with 18 bases between. The CDR3 length is 17 residues.

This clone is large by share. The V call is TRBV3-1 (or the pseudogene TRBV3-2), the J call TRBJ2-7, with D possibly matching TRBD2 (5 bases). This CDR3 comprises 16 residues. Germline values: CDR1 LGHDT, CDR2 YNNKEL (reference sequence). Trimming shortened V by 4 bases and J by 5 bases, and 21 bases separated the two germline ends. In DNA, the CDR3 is TGTGCCAGCAGCCCCCGGGTGTTGGGAGCCCCCAACGAGCAGTACTTC. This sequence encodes CASSPRVLGAPNEQYF.

The CDR3: CASSPGPYYEQYF. CDR3 DNA sequence: TGTGCCAGCAGTCCCGGGCCCTACTACGAGCAGTACTTC. The V gene is TRBV6-2 or TRBV6-3, the J gene TRBJ2-7; unclear D gene. The CDR3 runs to 13 residues. The ends were cut back, 5 bases at V and 3 bases at J, with 11 bases in the middle. Germline values: CDR1 MNHEY, CDR2 SVGEGT.

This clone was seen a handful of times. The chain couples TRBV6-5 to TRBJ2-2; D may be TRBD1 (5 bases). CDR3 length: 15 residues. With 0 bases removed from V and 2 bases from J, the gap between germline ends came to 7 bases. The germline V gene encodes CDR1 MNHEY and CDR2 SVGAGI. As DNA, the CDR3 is TGTGCCAGCAGTTACTCGGGGCGAAACACCGGGGAGCTGTTTTTT. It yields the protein CASSYSGRNTGELFF.

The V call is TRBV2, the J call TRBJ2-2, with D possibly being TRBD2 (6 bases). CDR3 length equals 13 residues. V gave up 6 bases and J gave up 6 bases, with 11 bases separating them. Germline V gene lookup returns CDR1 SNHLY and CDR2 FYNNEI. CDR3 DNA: TGTGCCAGCAGGACCTTAGCGGCCGGGGAGCTGTTTTTT. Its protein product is CASRTLAAGELFF.

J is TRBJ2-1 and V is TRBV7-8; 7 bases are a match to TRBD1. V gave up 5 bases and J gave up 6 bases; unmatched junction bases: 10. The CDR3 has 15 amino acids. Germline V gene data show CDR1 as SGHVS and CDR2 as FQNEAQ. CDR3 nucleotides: TGTGCCAGCAGCGTAACAGGGGTCGGCACCAATGAGCAGTTCTTC. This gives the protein CASSVTGVGTNEQFF.

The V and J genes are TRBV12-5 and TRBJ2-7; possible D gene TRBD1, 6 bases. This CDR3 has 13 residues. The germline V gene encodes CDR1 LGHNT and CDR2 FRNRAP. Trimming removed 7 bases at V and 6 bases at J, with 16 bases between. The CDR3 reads CASAKQGGFEQYF. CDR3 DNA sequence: TGTGCTAGTGCAAAACAGGGCGGGTTCGAGCAGTACTTC.

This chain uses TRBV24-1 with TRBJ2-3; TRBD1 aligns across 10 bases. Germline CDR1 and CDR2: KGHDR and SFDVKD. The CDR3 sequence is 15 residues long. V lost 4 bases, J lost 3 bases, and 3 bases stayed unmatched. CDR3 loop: CATSEPGQGTDTQYF. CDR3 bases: TGTGCCACCAGTGAGCCGGGACAGGGGACAGATACGCAGTATTTT.

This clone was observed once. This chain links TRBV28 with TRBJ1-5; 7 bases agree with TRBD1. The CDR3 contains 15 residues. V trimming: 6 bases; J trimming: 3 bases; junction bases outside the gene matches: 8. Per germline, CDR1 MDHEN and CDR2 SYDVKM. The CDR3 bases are TGTGCCAGCAGGAGATCCGGGACAGTCAATCAGCCCCAGCATTTT. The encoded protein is CASRRSGTVNQPQHF.

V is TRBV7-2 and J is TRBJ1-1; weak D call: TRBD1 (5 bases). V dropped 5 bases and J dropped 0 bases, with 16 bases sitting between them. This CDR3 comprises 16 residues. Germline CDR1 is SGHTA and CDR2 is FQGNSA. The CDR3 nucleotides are TGTGCCAGCAGCCCCCAACCGGGACGGATGAACACTGAAGCTTTCTTT. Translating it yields CASSPQPGRMNTEAFF.

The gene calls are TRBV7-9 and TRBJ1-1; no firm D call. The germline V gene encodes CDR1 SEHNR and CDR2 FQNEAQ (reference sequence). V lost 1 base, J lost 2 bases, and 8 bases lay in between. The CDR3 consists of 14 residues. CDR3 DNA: TGTGCCAGCAGCTTAGGTACAGAAAACACTGAAGCTTTCTTT. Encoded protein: CASSLGTENTEAFF.

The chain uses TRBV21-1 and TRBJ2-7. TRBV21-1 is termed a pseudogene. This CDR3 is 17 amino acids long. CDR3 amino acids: CASSTPGSTEKSYEQYF. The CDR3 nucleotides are TGTGCCAGCAGCACTCCCGGGTCCACAGAAAAGTCCTACGAGCAGTACTTC.

The CDR3 DNA sequence: TGTGCCAGTAGTACAGGACAGGCCACGATCGGGGGCTACACCTTC. Residues: CASSTGQATIGGYTF. This chain links TRBV19 with TRBJ1-2; 7 nucleotides agree with TRBD1. Germline trimming cut 4 bases from V and 8 bases from J; bases unmatched to any gene: 13. This CDR3 contains 15 residues. Per germline, CDR1 LNHDA and CDR2 SQIVND (reference sequence).

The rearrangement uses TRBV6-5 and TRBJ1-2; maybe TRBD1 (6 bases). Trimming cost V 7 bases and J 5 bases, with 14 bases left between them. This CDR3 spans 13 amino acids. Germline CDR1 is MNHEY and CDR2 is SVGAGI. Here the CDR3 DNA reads TGTGCCAGCATGCGGGGGCGGGAGTATGGCTACACCTTC. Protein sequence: CASMRGREYGYTF.